This record covers a single T cell receptor beta chain. This clone's antigen is unknown. Base qualities are missing; no much larger clone stands one base away. The sample is drawn from a study of OX40 agonist ivuxolimab in advanced cancers. Broadly, across the study: The costimulatory receptor OX40 (CD134) was targeted by ivuxolimab, a fully human IgG2 agonistic monoclonal antibody. Peripheral TCRbeta sequencing aimed to test whether ivuxolimab altered TCR sequence diversity and caused clonal T-cell expansion. Intravenous ivuxolimab was administered to patients every 2 weeks at six dose levels: 0.01, 0.1, 0.3, 1.5, 3 and 10 mg/kg. The monotherapy dose-escalation portion (N of about 57 patients) of the phase I ivuxolimab trial is reported in the paper. Of the approximately 50 dose-escalation patients, hepatocellular carcinoma was present in some 19, melanoma in approximately 15, renal cell carcinoma in 9 and head and neck cancer in 9. Patients were allowed to have had prior anti-PD-1, anti-PD-L1 or anti-CTLA-4 therapy, and 40% of the dose-escalation patients had been treated with checkpoint inhibitors. Partial responses were achieved by three dose-escalation patients, of whom one had hepatocellular carcinoma and two had cutaneous melanoma. In the dose-escalation cohort, 82.7% of patients were male, and the mean age was around 60 years, with a range of 23 to 79.

What the work shows at the level of the full study, not this receptor alone: The antigen specificity of the clonally expanded peripheral T cells was not determined. At doses from 0.1 to 3.0 mg/kg, clonal expansion was seen in both CD4+ and CD8+ blood T cells between baseline and week 6. Low levels of normalized T-cell clonal expansion were also shown by some nonresponding patients. Partial responders in the 0.1-3.0 mg/kg groups had among the lowest normalized peripheral clonal expansion, especially among CD8+ T cells. After ivuxolimab, expanded clones were on average more numerous among CD8+ T cells than among CD4+ T cells.

The CDR3 holds 15 amino acids from the cysteine to the phenylalanine. The retained sequence is limited to the CDR3, 45 bases, with the frame set at the first base. V and J lose 0 bases and 4 bases, and a span of 12 bases separates them. CDR1 and CDR2 are read off the germline V gene as MGHRA and YSYEKL. Genomic DNA was isolated from the sorted cells so that the TCRbeta CDR3 region could be sequenced. The immunoSEQ Assay was used for sequencing of TCRbeta CDR3 regions. Sourced from immuneACCESS, this table was stored by TCRdb with only in-frame sequences that have V and J called. A share of the clones is absent; for the studies checked, an unresolved V gene accounts for under half, and the remainder has no known explanation. In all, the sample holds about 62,000 clones, and roughly 84% of those were seen once. 2% to 3% of the sample belongs to the ten largest clones. The trial excluded patients who had a history of autoimmune disease or were on systemic immunosuppression. Peripheral blood for TCR sequencing was drawn from every dose cohort at baseline, at cycle 4 day 1 and at cycle 7 day 1. Samples were obtained from an open-label, multicenter, first-in-human phase I dose-escalation trial of ivuxolimab. Adults with locally advanced or metastatic head and neck squamous cell, hepatocellular, melanoma or renal cell carcinoma were enrolled in the trial. Before TCR sequencing, CD4+ and CD8+ T cells were separately sorted from peripheral blood.

Sequenced material: CD4+ or CD8+ T cells sorted from blood, taken in a trial of the OX40 agonist ivuxolimab. The chain is made from TRBV4-1 and TRBJ1-2; there is no confident call for the D gene. This TCR was sampled from an adult with an advanced solid tumor such as melanoma, head and neck, liver or kidney cancer. The CDR3 here reads CASSQERGKGYGYTF. The nucleotides are TGCGCCAGCAGCCAAGAACGAGGGAAGGGCTATGGCTACACCTTC.